Included here is one T cell receptor (beta chain) sequence, with context. The entry originates in a study of blood T cell repertoires in COVID-19. Study-level background: The cDNA or gDNA used as material had been derived from T cells, B-cell-depleted T cells, or PBMCs.

Original analysis: Amplified reference gene primers provided the basis for estimating nucleated cell counts. Here immunoSEQ multiplex PCR was the method, and the copy in TCRdb shows in-frame clones only, minus some. That table is the source of V, J and clone size, and D and trimming were worked out from the DNA. The repertoire consists of hundreds of thousands of clones, with around nine tenths occurring once and the leading ten covering around 15%. The CDR3 is made up of 15 amino acids. CDR1 is MNHEY and CDR2 is SVGEGT in the germline V gene. V lost 0 bases to trimming and J lost 1 base, with 7 bases between them.

The genes are TRBV6-2 or TRBV6-3 and TRBJ1-3; the D is unclear. This TCR derives from a woman between 50 and 59 years old with acute COVID-19. Sequenced material: PBMCs or T cells enriched from blood (not recorded which). The CDR3 here is CASSYSGRSGNTIYF. In DNA form, the CDR3 reads TGTGCCAGCAGTTACTCTGGGAGGTCTGGAAACACCATATATTTT.